The 23 T cell receptor beta chains listed next were all sequenced from one sample in a study of blood T cell repertoires in COVID-19. The protocol was immunoSEQ multiplex PCR, while the TCRdb copy is restricted to in-frame clones and leaves out a portion. Of some 250,000 clones listed, roughly 86% were seen once; the top ten hold roughly 0.8%. The sequenced sample consisted of peripheral blood. The source is a woman between 25 and 40 years old with acute or convalescent COVID-19.

V usage is TRBV6-5 and J usage is TRBJ2-5; TRBD1 is a possible D gene (6 bases). This CDR3 region has 12 residues. Germline V gene sequence: CDR1 MNHEY, CDR2 SVGAGI. V lost 4 bases to trimming and J lost 5 bases, with 8 bases between them. The CDR3 reads CASSSGHETQYF. DNA of the CDR3: TGTGCCAGCAGTTCGGGACATGAGACCCAGTACTTC.

CDR3 DNA sequence: TGTGCCAGCAGTTCTGACCCGATGCTAGCGGGAGAAACCGGGGAGCTGTTTTTT. Protein: CASSSDPMLAGETGELFF. The chain couples TRBV6-2 or TRBV6-3 to TRBJ2-2; TRBD2 matches at 10 bases. V lost 4 bases and J lost 5; bases outside the gene matches: 13. CDR1 and CDR2 (germline): MNHEY, SVGEGT. The CDR3 extends over 18 amino acids.

This clone was detected only once. The V and J genes are TRBV13 and TRBJ2-1; 14 bases line up with TRBD2. The germline V gene has CDR1 PRHDT and CDR2 FYEKMQ (reference sequence). V shed 5 bases and J 8 bases; nucleotides not matched to a gene: 8. The CDR3 has 16 amino acids. The CDR3 DNA is TGTGCCAGCAGCCCCGTCGGGACTAGCGGGAGCGATGAGCAGTTCTTC. Amino acid sequence: CASSPVGTSGSDEQFF.

In its sample, this clone was seen once. The V gene is TRBV4-1, the J gene TRBJ1-3; D unresolved. CDR1 MGHRA and CDR2 YSYEKL come from the germline V gene. The CDR3 has 16 amino acids. The V and J ends lost 0 bases and 9 bases respectively, with 18 bases between them. CDR3 nucleotide sequence: TGCGCCAGCAGCCAAGATGACGGCAGGATGCAAAGCACCATATATTTT. Translated: CASSQDDGRMQSTIYF.

The CDR3 protein is CASSLTDRATGELFF. The CDR3 DNA is TGTGCCAGCAGCTTAACGGACAGGGCCACCGGGGAGCTGTTTTTT. The chain employs TRBV7-8 and TRBJ2-2; TRBD1 aligns across 8 bases. Germline assignment: CDR1 SGHVS and CDR2 FQNEAQ. V trimming: 2 bases; J trimming: 4 bases; junction bases outside the gene matches: 3. The CDR3 extends over 15 amino acids.

The chain uses TRBV4-3 and TRBJ2-2; D is possibly TRBD2 (6 bases). The V gene's germline CDR1 is LGHNA and CDR2 YSLEER. This CDR3 is built from 15 residues. V was clipped by 4 bases and J by 4 bases, with 13 bases between them. The CDR3 spells CASSPRDSGTGELFF. The CDR3 DNA sequence: TGCGCCAGCAGCCCCAGGGACTCTGGCACCGGGGAGCTGTTTTTT.

This clone was recorded once. The chain is built from TRBV19 and TRBJ1-2; 12 bases are shared with TRBD1. The CDR3 length is 15 residues. Germline CDR1 is LNHDA and CDR2 is SQIVND (reference sequence). V lost 6 bases and J lost 7; bases outside the gene matches: 9. Here the CDR3 reads CASSFRGQGAFGYTF. The CDR3 coding sequence is TGTGCCAGTAGCTTCCGGGGACAGGGGGCTTTTGGCTACACCTTC.

The chain links TRBV20-1 to TRBJ2-7; TRBD1 matches 9 bases. The CDR3 extends over 14 amino acids. In germline, CDR1 is DFQATT, CDR2 SNEGSKA (reference sequence). J was trimmed by 9 bases and V by 3 bases; bases with no gene match: 12. Written as DNA, the CDR3 is TGCAGTGCTAGTTCGGGGGACAGGGTTAACGCGCAGTACTTC. This sequence encodes CSASSGDRVNAQYF.

In its sample, this clone was seen a few times. CDR3 nucleotide sequence: TGTGCCAGCAGTGAACAAATTGGGACAGGTATCACTGAAGCTTTCTTT. It translates to CASSEQIGTGITEAFF. This chain links TRBV25-1 with TRBJ1-1, with 8 bases matching TRBD1. The CDR3 extends over 16 amino acids. The germline V gene has CDR1 MGHDK and CDR2 SYGVNS. V lost 2 bases to trimming and J lost 4 bases; unmatched junction nucleotides: 9.

The chain uses TRBV7-2 and TRBJ1-2; D may be TRBD1 (6 bases). This CDR3 has 17 amino acids. CDR1 SGHTA and CDR2 FQGNSA come from the germline V gene. Trimming cost V 4 bases and J 9 bases, with 27 bases left between them. The CDR3 sequence: CASSSNRGAGLGSSYTF. In DNA form, the CDR3 reads TGTGCCAGCAGCTCAAACCGGGGGGCGGGTTTGGGGTCAAGCTACACCTTC. The full variable domain, in which reference TRBV7-2 and TRBJ1-2 provide the parts outside the CDR3, is GAGVSQSPSNKVTEKGKDVELRCDPISGHTALYWYRQSLGQGLEFLIYFQGNSAPDKSGLPSDRFSAERTGGSVSTLTIQRTQQEDSAVYLCASSSNRGAGLGSSYTFGSGTRLTVV.

The chain uses TRBV6-2 or TRBV6-3 and TRBJ1-1; 12 bases align to TRBD1. This CDR3 is 16 amino acids long. Germline CDR1 reads MNHEY; CDR2 reads SVGEGT. V was pared by 5 bases and J by 4 bases, with 8 bases of the junction left unmatched. CDR3 region: CASSDGTGGPPTEAFF. The CDR3 DNA reads as TGTGCCAGCAGTGATGGGACAGGGGGCCCCCCCACTGAAGCTTTCTTT.

This clone was found once. The J gene is TRBJ2-5, the V gene TRBV10-3, with 7 nucleotides matching TRBD2. Germline V gives CDR1 ENHRY, CDR2 SYGVKD. V shed 10 bases and J 3 bases; nucleotides not matched to a gene: 11. The CDR3 length is 14 residues. This chain's CDR3 is CATARGGGKETQYF. The CDR3 coding sequence is TGTGCCACCGCCCGCGGGGGAGGAAAAGAGACCCAGTACTTC.

This rearrangement joins TRBV9 to TRBJ1-3; 8 nucleotides agree with TRBD1. This CDR3 has 17 amino acids. Germline CDR1 is SGDLS and CDR2 is YYNGEE. The trim removed 2 bases at V and 0 bases at J, leaving 7 bases unmatched. CDR3 region: CASSVFDRGHSGNTIYF. DNA for the CDR3: TGTGCCAGCAGCGTTTTCGACAGGGGCCACTCTGGAAACACCATATATTTT.

This clone has more than one count but fewer than ten. The V and J genes are TRBV29-1 and TRBJ1-4; D not resolved. The CDR3 consists of 12 residues. Trimming removed 4 bases from V and 8 bases from J, with 11 bases in between. Per the germline V gene, CDR1 is SQVTM and CDR2 is ANQGSEA. The CDR3 nucleotides are TGCAGCGTTGCTCCCGATAGCGAAAAACTGTTTTTT. Translation: CSVAPDSEKLFF.

V gene TRBV5-1 combines with J gene TRBJ2-7; no reliable D call. V was cut by 6 bases and J by 0 bases, with 16 bases left in between. Germline CDR1 reads SGHRS; CDR2 reads YFSETQ. The CDR3 is 15 residues long. The CDR3 here is CASKIRASDSYEQYF. Written as DNA, the CDR3 is TGCGCCAGCAAGATTCGTGCGAGCGACTCCTACGAGCAGTACTTC.

The sample holds one count of this clone. The chain combines TRBV29-1 with TRBJ1-6, with TRBD1 identical over 9 bases. The CDR3 loop spans 12 amino acids. Germline V gene sequence: CDR1 SQVTM, CDR2 ANQGSEA. Trimming cost V 8 bases and J 10 bases; bases outside gene matches: 6. In DNA form, the CDR3 reads TGCAGCACCGGGACAGGGCGGTCACCCCTCCACTTT. This translates into CSTGTGRSPLHF.

The chain combines TRBV2 with TRBJ2-7; D might be TRBD2 (5 bases). The CDR3 sequence is 14 residues long. The germline V gene encodes CDR1 SNHLY and CDR2 FYNNEI. V shed 6 bases and J shed 5 bases, with 17 bases lying between them. CDR3 bases: TGTGCCAGCAGAGCGAGGGAAACGACCCACGAGCAGTACTTC. Protein: CASRARETTHEQYF. Full variable domain (rest looked up from reference TRBV2 and TRBJ2-7): EPEVTQTPSHQVTQMGQEVILRCVPISNHLYFYWYRQILGQKVEFLVSFYNNEISEKSEIFDDQFSVERPDGSNFTLKIRSTKLEDSAMYFCASRARETTHEQYFGPGTRLTVT.

This clone was detected only once. This chain joins TRBV11-2 and TRBJ2-7; maybe TRBD2 (6 bases). Trimming took off 5 bases at V and 6 bases at J, with 11 bases between the two ends. Germline V lookup: CDR1 SGHAT, CDR2 FQNNGV. This CDR3 contains 12 residues. For the CDR3, the DNA is TGTGCCAGCAGCCCATCGGGGGTCGAGCAGTACTTC. Amino acid sequence: CASSPSGVEQYF.

This clone came up a few times. The chain joins TRBV3-1 (or the pseudogene TRBV3-2) to TRBJ2-5, with D possibly being TRBD2 (7 bases). Germline CDR1 LGHDT, CDR2 YNNKEL (reference sequence). The CDR3 covers 11 residues. V was trimmed by 2 bases and J by 13 bases, leaving 11 bases between them. The CDR3 reads CASSQTGGMYF. In DNA form, the CDR3 reads TGTGCCAGCAGCCAAACGGGGGGCATGTACTTC.

About this clone: This specimen includes other DNA sequences encoding the same CDR3. The rearrangement links TRBV6-5 to TRBJ1-2; the D gene is possibly TRBD1 (6 bases). CDR3 length equals 14 residues. Trimming took off 0 bases at V and 8 bases at J, with 13 bases between the two ends. The germline CDR1 and CDR2 sequences are MNHEY and SVGAGI. CDR3 sequence reads: CASSYSTQGYGYTF. The CDR3 coding sequence is TGTGCCAGCAGTTACTCGACTCAGGGGTACGGCTACACCTTC.

J is TRBJ2-7 and V is TRBV7-2; D gene unclear. Trimming pared 1 base from V and 2 bases from J, leaving 12 bases between. The CDR3 spans 15 residues. Germline CDR1 SGHTA, CDR2 FQGNSA. CDR3 in DNA: TGTGCCAGCAGCTTAGGTTTTTCTACAGCCTACGAGCAGTACTTC. As protein: CASSLGFSTAYEQYF.

The rearrangement links TRBV24-1 to TRBJ2-3, with 9 nucleotides matching TRBD2. This CDR3 is built from 14 residues. The germline V gene has CDR1 KGHDR and CDR2 SFDVKD. V lost 10 bases and J lost 2; bases outside the gene matches: 6. The CDR3 DNA reads TGTGCCACGGCGGGAGGGTCCCACACAGATACGCAGTATTTT. This codes for CATAGGSHTDTQYF.

The CDR3: CASSLVSGLAGYNEQFF. The CDR3 bases are TGTGCCAGCAGCTTAGTTTCGGGACTAGCGGGTTACAATGAGCAGTTCTTC. V and J are TRBV7-2 and TRBJ2-1; 12 bases align to TRBD2. The CDR3 contains 17 residues. The trim removed 1 base at V and 4 bases at J, leaving 5 bases unmatched. Per the germline V gene, CDR1 is SGHTA and CDR2 is FQGNSA.